Sequencing of this TCR beta chain was carried out in a study of blood T cell repertoires in COVID-19. About the study: T cells, B-cell-depleted T cells, or PBMCs supplied cDNA or gDNA.

Germline CDR1 and CDR2: SGHTS and YDEGEE. V was clipped by 3 bases and J by 4 bases; unmatched bases: 6. This CDR3 is built from 14 residues. Only in-frame clones appear in the TCRdb table, and some are missing; sequencing was by immunoSEQ multiplex PCR. The profile shows 60,000 to 90,000 clones, about 85% of them singletons. Sequenced material: peripheral blood. V is TRBV5-8 and J is TRBJ2-5; 7 bases are a match to TRBD1. The clonotype originates from a man aged 60 to 69 with active or convalescent COVID-19. DNA for the CDR3: TGTGCCAGCAGCTCACCGGGACAGCTAGAGACCCAGTACTTC. Translation: CASSSPGQLETQYF. Variable domain in full (rest from reference TRBV5-8 and TRBJ2-5): EAGVTQSPTHLIKTRGQQATLRCSPISGHTSVYWYQQALGLGLQFLLWYDEGEERNRGNFPPRFSGRQFPNYSSELNVNALELEDSALYLCASSSPGQLETQYFGPGTRLLVL.